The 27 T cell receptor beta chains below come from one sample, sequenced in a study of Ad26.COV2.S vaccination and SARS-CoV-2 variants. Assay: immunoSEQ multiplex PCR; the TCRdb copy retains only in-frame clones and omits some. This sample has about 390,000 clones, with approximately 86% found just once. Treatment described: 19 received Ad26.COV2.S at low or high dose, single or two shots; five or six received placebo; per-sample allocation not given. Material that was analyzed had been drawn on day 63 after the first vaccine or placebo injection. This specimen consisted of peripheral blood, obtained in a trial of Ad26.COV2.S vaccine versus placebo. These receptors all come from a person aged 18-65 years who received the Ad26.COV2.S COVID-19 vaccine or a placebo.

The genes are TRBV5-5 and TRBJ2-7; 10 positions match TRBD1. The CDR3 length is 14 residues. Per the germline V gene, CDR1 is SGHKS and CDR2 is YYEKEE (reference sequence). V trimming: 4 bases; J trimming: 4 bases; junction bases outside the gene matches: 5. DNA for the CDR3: TGTGCCAGCAGCCTGGACAGGGGGTCATACGAGCAGTACTTC. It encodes CASSLDRGSYEQYF.

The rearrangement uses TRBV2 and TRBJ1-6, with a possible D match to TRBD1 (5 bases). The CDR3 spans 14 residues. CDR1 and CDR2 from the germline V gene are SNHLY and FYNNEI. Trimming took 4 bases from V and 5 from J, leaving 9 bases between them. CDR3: CASSAGYNNSPLHF. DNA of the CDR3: TGTGCCAGCAGTGCAGGGTACAATAATTCACCCCTCCACTTT. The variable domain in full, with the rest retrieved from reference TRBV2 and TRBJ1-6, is EPEVTQTPSHQVTQMGQEVILRCVPISNHLYFYWYRQILGQKVEFLVSFYNNEISEKSEIFDDQFSVERPDGSNFTLKIRSTKLEDSAMYFCASSAGYNNSPLHFGNGTRLTVT.

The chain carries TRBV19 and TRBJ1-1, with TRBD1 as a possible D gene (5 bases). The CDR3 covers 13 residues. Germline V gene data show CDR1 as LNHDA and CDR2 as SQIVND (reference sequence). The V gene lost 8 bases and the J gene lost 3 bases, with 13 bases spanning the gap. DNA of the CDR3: TGTGCCAGTGCGGGACGCCTCCACACTGAAGCTTTCTTT. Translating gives CASAGRLHTEAFF.

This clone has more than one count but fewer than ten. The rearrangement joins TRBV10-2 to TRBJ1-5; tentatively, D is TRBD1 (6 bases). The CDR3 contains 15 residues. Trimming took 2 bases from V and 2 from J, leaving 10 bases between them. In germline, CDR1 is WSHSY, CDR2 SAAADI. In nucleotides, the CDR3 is TGCGCCAGCAGTGAGAAAGGGGGTGGCAATCAGCCCCAGCATTTT. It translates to CASSEKGGGNQPQHF.

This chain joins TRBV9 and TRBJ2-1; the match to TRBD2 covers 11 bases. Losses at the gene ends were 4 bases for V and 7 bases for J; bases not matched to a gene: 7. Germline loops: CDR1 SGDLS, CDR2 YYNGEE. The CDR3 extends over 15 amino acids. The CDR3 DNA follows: TGTGCCAGCAGCACCCTAGCGGGGGGAGGTAATGAGCAGTTCTTC. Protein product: CASSTLAGGGNEQFF.

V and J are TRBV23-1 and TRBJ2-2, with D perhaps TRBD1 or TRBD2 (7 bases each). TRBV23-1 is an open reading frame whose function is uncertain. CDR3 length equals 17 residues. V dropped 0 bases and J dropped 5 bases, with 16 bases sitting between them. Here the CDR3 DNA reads TGCGCCAGCAGTCAATCGTGGGAGGGGGCGAGGACCGGGGAGCTGTTTTTT. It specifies CASSQSWEGARTGELFF.

CDR3 DNA sequence: TGTGCCAGCAGTTACTCGACGTTGATTCGAGACAATGAGCAGTTCTTC. This gives the protein CASSYSTLIRDNEQFF. The chain carries TRBV6-2 or TRBV6-3 and TRBJ2-1; D is uncertain. Trimming took 0 bases from V and 5 from J, leaving 14 bases between them. Germline CDR1 MNHEY, CDR2 SVGEGT. This CDR3 contains 16 residues.

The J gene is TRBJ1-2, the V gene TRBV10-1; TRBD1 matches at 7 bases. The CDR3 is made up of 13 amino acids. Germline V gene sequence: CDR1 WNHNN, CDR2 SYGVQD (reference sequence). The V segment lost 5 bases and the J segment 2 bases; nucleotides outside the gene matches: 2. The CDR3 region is CASSRDRNYGYTF. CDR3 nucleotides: TGCGCCAGCAGTCGGGACAGAAACTATGGCTACACCTTC.

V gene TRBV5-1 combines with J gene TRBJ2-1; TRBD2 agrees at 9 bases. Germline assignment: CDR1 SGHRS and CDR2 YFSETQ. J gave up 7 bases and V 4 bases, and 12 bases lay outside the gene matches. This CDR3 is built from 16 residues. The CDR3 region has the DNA TGCGCCAGCAGCCCAAAGACTAGCGGAGCCCCTAATGAGCAGTTCTTC. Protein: CASSPKTSGAPNEQFF.

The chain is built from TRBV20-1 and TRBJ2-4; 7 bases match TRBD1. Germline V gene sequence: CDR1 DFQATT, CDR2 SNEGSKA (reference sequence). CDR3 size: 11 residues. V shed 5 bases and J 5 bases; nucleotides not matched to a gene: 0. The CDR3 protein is CSADRENIQYF. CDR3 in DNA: TGCAGTGCTGACAGGGAAAACATTCAGTACTTC.

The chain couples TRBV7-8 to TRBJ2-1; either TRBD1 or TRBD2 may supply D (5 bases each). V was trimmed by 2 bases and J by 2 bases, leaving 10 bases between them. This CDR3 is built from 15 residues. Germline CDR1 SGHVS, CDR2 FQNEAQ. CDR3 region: CASSLSRGPYNEQFF. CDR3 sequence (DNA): TGTGCCAGCAGCTTAAGTAGGGGACCCTACAATGAGCAGTTCTTC.

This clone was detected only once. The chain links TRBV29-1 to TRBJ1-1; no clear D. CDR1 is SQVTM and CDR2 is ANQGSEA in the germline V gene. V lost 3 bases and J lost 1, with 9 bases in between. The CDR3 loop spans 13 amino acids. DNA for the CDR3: TGCAGCGTTGATTCCCCCGGGAACACTGAAGCTTTCTTT. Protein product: CSVDSPGNTEAFF.

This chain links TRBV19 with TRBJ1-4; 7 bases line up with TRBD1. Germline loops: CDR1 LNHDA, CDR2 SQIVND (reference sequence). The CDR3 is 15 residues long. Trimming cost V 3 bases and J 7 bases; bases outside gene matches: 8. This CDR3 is CASSMQGGRSEKLFF. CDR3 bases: TGTGCCAGTAGTATGCAGGGGGGTCGTAGTGAAAAACTGTTTTTT.

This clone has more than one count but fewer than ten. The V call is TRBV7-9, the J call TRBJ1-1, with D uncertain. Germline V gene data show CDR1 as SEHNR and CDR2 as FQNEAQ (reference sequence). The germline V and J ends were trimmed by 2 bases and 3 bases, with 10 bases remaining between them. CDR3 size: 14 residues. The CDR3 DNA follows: TGTGCCAGCAGCTTAACCGATCCGGACACTGAAGCTTTCTTT. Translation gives CASSLTDPDTEAFF.

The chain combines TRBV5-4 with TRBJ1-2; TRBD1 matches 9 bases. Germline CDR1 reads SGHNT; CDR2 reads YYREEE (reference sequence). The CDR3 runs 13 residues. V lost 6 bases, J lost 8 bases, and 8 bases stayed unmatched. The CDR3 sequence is CASMPGTGQGYTF. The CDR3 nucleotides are TGTGCCAGCATGCCCGGGACAGGGCAAGGCTACACCTTC.

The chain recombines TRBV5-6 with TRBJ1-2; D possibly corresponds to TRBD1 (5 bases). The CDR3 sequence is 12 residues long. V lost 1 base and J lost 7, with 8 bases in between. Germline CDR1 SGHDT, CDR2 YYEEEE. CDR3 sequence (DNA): TGTGCCAGCAGCTTGTTTGGGGCTGGCTACACCTTC. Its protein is CASSLFGAGYTF.

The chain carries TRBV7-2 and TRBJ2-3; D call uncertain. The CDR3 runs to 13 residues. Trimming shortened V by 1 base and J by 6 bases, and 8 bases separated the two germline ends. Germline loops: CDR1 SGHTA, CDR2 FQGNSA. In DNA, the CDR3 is TGTGCCAGCAGCTTAGTTCAAGGGGATACGCAGTATTTT. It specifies CASSLVQGDTQYF.

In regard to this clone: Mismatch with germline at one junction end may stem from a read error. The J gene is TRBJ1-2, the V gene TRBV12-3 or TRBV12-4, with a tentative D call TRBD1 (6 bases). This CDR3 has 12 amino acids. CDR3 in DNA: TGTGCCAGCAGTTTCATGGGGGGCTCTACCGCCTTC. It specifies CASSFMGGSTAF.

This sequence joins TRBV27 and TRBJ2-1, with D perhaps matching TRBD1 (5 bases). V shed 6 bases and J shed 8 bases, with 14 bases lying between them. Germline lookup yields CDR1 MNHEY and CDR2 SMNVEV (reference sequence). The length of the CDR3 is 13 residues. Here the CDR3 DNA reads TGTGCCAGCAGAGTCCAGGGTGTGGATGAGCAGTTCTTC. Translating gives CASRVQGVDEQFF.

The DNA for the CDR3 is TGTGCCAGCAGCCGGGGACTAGCGGGGGCATCTACGCAGTATTTT. This encodes CASSRGLAGASTQYF. The chain employs TRBV3-1 (or the pseudogene TRBV3-2) and TRBJ2-3; 14 nucleotides line up with TRBD2. The CDR3 has 15 residues. Germline trimming cut 4 bases from V and 8 bases from J; bases unmatched to any gene: 5. Germline V CDR1 and CDR2: LGHDT, YNNKEL (reference sequence).

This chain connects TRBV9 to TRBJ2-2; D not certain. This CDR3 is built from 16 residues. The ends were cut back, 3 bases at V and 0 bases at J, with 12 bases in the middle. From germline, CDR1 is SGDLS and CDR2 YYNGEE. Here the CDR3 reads CASSALGSANTGELFF. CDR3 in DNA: TGTGCCAGCAGCGCCCTAGGGTCAGCGAACACCGGGGAGCTGTTTTTT.

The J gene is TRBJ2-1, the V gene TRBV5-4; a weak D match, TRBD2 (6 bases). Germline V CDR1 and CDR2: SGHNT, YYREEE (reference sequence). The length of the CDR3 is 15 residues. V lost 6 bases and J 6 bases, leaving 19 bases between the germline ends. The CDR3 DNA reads TGTGCCAGCAATCACGGCGGGGACCCGGGCAATGAGCAGTTCTTC. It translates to CASNHGGDPGNEQFF.

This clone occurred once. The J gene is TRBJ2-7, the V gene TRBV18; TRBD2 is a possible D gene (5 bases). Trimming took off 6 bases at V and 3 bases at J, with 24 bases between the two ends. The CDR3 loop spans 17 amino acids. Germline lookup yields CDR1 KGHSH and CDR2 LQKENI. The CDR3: CASSISDSDRGRYEQYF. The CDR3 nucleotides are TGTGCCAGCTCTATTTCAGATTCCGATCGGGGTCGCTACGAGCAGTACTTC.

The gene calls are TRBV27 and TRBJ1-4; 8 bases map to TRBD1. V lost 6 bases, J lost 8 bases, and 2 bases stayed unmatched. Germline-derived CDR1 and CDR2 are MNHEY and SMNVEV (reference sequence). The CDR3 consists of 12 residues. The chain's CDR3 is CASRRQGEKLFF. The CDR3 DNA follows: TGTGCCAGCAGACGACAGGGGGAAAAACTGTTTTTT.

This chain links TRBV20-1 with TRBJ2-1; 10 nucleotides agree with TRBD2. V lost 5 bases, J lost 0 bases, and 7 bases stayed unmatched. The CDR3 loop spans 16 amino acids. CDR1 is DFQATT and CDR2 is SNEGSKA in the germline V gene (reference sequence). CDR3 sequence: CSACDLAGGSYNEQFF. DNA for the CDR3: TGCAGTGCTTGTGACTTAGCGGGGGGCTCCTACAATGAGCAGTTCTTC.

CDR3 coding DNA: TGTGCTAGTGGTTTCGACGGGAACAATGAGCAGTTCTTC. Translation gives CASGFDGNNEQFF. This chain connects TRBV12-5 to TRBJ2-1, with D perhaps matching TRBD2 (5 bases). V lost 3 bases and J 5 bases, leaving 8 bases between the germline ends. Germline V gene data show CDR1 as LGHNT and CDR2 as FRNRAP. This CDR3 is 13 amino acids long.

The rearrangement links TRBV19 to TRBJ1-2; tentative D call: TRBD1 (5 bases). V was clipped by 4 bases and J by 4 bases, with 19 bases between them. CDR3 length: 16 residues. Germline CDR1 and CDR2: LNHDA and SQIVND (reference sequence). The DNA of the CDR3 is TGTGCCAGTAGTAAAACAGGTCAGCGACGGTTCTATGGCTACACCTTC. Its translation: CASSKTGQRRFYGYTF.